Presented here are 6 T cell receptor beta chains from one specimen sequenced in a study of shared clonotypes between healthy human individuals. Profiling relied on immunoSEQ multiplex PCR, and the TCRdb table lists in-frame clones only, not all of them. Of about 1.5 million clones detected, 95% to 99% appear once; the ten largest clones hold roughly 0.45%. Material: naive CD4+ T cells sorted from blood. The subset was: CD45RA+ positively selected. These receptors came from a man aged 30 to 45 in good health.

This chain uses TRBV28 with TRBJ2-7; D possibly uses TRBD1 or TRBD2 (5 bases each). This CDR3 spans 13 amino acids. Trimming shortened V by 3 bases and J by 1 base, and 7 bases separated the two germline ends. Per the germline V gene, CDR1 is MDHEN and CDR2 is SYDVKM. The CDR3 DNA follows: TGTGCCAGCAGTTTGGGACGGTCCTACGAGCAGTACTTC. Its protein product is CASSLGRSYEQYF. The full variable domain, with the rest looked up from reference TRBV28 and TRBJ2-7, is DVKVTQSSRYLVKRTGEKVFLECVQDMDHENMFWYRQDPGLGLRLIYFSYDVKMKEKGDIPEGYSVSREKKERFSLILESASTNQTSMYLCASSLGRSYEQYFGPGTRLTVT.

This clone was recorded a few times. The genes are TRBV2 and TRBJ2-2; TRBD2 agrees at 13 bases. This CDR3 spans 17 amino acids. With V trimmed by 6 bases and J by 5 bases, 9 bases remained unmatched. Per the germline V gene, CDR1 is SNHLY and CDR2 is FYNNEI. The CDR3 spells CASRGTSGTWVTGELFF. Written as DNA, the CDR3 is TGTGCCAGCAGGGGGACTAGCGGGACTTGGGTTACCGGGGAGCTGTTTTTT.

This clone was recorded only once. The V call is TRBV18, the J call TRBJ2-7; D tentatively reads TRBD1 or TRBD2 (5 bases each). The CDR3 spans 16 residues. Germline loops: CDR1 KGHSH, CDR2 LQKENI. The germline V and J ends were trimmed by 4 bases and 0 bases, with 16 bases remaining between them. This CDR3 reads CASSQYSGLVSYEQYF. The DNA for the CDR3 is TGTGCCAGCTCACAGTATTCGGGGCTGGTCTCCTACGAGCAGTACTTC.

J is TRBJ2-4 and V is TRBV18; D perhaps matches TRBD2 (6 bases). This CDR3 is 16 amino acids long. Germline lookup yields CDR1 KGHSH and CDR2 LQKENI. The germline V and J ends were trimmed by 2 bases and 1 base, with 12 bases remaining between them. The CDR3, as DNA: TGTGCCAGCTCACCAAAGTCTAGCGACGCCAAAAACATTCAGTACTTC. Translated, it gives CASSPKSSDAKNIQYF.

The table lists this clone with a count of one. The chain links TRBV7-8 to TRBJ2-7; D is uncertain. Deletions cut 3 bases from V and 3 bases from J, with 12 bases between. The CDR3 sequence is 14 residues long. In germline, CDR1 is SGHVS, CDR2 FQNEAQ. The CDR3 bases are TGTGCCAGCAGCTTTAGACGGCTTTTCTACGAGCAGTACTTC. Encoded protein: CASSFRRLFYEQYF.

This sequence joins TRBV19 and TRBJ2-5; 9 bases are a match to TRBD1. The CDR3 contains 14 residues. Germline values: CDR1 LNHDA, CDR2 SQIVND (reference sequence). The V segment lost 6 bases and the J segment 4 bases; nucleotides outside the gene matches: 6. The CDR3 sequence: CASSKQGARETQYF. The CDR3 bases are TGTGCCAGTAGCAAACAGGGGGCGAGAGAGACCCAGTACTTC.